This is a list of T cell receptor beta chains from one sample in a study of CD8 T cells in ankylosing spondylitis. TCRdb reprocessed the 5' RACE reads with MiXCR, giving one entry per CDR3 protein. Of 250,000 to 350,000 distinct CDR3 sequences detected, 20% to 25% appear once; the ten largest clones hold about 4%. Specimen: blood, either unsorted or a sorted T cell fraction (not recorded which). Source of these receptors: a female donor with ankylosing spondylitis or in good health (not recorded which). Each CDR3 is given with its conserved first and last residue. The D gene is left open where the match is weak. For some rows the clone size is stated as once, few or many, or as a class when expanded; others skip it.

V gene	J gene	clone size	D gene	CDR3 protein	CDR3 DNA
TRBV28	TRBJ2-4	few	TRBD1	CASSIRQGMTKNIQYF	TGTGCCAGCAGTATCCGACAGGGAATGACCAAAAACATTCAGTACTTC
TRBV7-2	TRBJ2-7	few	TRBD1	CASSLAGGTGDYEQYF	TGTGCCAGCAGCTTAGCTGGTGGGACAGGGGATTACGAGCAGTACTTC
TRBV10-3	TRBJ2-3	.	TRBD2	CAIGPSGGTDTQYF	TGTGCCATCGGTCCTAGCGGGGGCACAGATACGCAGTATTTT
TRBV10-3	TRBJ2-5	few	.	CAISESDVWQETQYF	TGTGCCATCAGTGAGTCTGACGTTTGGCAAGAGACCCAGTACTTC
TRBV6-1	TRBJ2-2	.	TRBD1	CASSPTGVTSGELFF	TGTGCCAGCAGTCCGACAGGGGTCACATCCGGGGAGCTGTTTTTT
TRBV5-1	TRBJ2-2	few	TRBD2	CASSLVAGGLNTGELFF	TGCGCCAGCAGCTTGGTGGCGGGAGGCCTAAACACCGGGGAGCTGTTTTTT
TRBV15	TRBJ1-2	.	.	CATSMEGIYGYTF	TGTGCCACCAGCATGGAGGGCATCTATGGCTACACCTTC
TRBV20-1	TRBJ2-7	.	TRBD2	CSASRTSRYYEQYF	TGCAGTGCTAGCCGGACTAGCCGATACTACGAGCAGTACTTC
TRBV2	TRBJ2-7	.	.	CASSPDIYEQYF	TGTGCCAGCAGCCCTGACATCTACGAGCAGTACTTC
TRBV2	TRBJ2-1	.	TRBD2	CASTGLTPYNEQFF	TGTGCCAGCACGGGACTAACCCCCTACAATGAGCAGTTCTTC
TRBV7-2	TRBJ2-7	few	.	CASSRGLVPYEQYF	TGTGCCAGCAGCCGCGGCTTGGTCCCCTACGAGCAGTACTTC
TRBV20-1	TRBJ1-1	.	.	CSAQPSGLWSEAFF	TGCAGTGCGCAGCCCAGCGGTCTGTGGTCTGAAGCTTTCTTT
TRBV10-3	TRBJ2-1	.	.	CAISESSESSYNEQFF	TGTGCCATCAGTGAGTCTTCAGAAAGCTCCTACAATGAGCAGTTCTTC
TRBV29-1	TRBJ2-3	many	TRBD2	CSGRLAPSTDTQYF	TGCAGCGGCAGACTAGCACCTAGCACAGATACGCAGTATTTT
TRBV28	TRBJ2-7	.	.	CASSGLTAYEQYF	TGTGCCAGCTCCGGTCTCACGGCGTACGAGCAGTACTTC
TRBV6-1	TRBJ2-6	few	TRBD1	CASGRQGDLSGANVLTF	TGTGCCAGCGGTCGACAGGGGGATCTCTCTGGGGCCAACGTCCTGACTTTC
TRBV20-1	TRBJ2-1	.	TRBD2	CSARMGGRVGEQFF	TGCAGTGCTAGGATGGGCGGGAGAGTGGGTGAGCAGTTCTTC
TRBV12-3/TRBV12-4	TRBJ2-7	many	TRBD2	CASQREGLYEQYF	TGTGCCAGCCAGCGGGAGGGCCTCTACGAGCAGTACTTC
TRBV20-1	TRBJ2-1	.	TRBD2	CSASELAGANNEQFF	TGCAGTGCTAGTGAATTAGCGGGAGCGAACAATGAGCAGTTCTTC
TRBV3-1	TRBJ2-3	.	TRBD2	CASSSGGGRGDTQYF	TGTGCCAGCAGCTCGGGAGGCGGGAGAGGAGATACGCAGTATTTT
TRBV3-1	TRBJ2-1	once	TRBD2	CASSQGVAGDNEQFF	TGTGCCAGCAGCCAAGGGGTAGCGGGAGACAATGAGCAGTTCTTC
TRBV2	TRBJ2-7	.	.	CASSAPGLAYEQYF	TGTGCCAGCAGTGCTCCGGGCTTAGCCTACGAGCAGTACTTC
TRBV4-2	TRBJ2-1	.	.	CASSEVVGGNEQFF	TGTGCCAGCAGCGAAGTGGTTGGGGGCAATGAGCAGTTCTTC
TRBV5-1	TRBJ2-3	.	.	CASSSQTSTDTQYF	TGCGCCAGCAGTTCCCAAACCAGCACAGATACGCAGTATTTT
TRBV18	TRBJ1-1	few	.	CASSPVNLETNTEAFF	TGTGCCAGCTCACCAGTCAATTTGGAGACGAACACTGAAGCTTTCTTT
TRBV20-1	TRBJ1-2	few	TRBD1	CSATRDRGIYGYTF	TGCAGTGCAACCCGGGACAGGGGGATCTATGGCTACACCTTC
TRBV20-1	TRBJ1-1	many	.	CSASPDSATEAFF	TGCAGTGCTAGTCCGGACAGTGCCACTGAAGCTTTCTTT
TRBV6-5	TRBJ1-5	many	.	CASSYSKGDNQPQHF	TGTGCCAGCAGTTACTCGAAAGGGGATAATCAGCCCCAGCATTTT
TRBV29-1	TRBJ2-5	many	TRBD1	CSTTRDRLETQYF	TGCAGCACTACTCGGGACAGGTTGGAGACCCAGTACTTC
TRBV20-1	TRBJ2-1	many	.	CSADTGTQYNEQFF	TGCAGTGCTGATACCGGGACCCAATACAATGAGCAGTTCTTC
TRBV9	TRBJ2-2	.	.	CASTKRLNTGELFF	TGTGCCAGCACAAAGCGACTGAACACCGGGGAGCTGTTTTTT
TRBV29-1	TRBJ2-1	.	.	CSGGVKGNEQFF	TGCAGCGGGGGAGTGAAGGGCAATGAGCAGTTCTTC
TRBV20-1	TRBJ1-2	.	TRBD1	CSARVGTGVDGYTF	TGCAGTGCCCGAGTCGGGACAGGGGTAGATGGCTACACCTTC
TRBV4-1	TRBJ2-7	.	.	CASSFRDGAYEQYF	TGCGCCAGCAGCTTTCGGGACGGGGCTTACGAGCAGTACTTC
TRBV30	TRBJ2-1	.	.	CAWTQRDGQFF	TGTGCCTGGACCCAACGGGATGGGCAGTTCTTC
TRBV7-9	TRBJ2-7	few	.	CASSLGQGFDEQYF	TGTGCCAGCAGCTTGGGGCAGGGTTTTGACGAGCAGTACTTC
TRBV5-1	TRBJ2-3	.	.	CASSWGDKLSTDTQYF	TGCGCCAGCAGCTGGGGGGACAAATTGAGCACAGATACGCAGTATTTT
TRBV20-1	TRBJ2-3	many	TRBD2	CSARTSGTTDTQYF	TGCAGTGCTAGGACTAGCGGGACCACAGATACGCAGTATTTT
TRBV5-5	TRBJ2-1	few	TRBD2	CASSLALAAFGEQFF	TGTGCCAGCAGCTTGGCACTAGCGGCCTTCGGAGAGCAGTTCTTC
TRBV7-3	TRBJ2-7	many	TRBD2	CASLRWGLAGANEQYF	TGTGCCAGCCTCAGGTGGGGCCTAGCGGGAGCGAACGAGCAGTACTTC
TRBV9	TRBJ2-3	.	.	CASSPEGGPDTQYF	TGTGCCAGCAGCCCCGAAGGAGGTCCAGATACGCAGTATTTT
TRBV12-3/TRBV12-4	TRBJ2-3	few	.	CASSWGGPSTDTQYF	TGTGCCAGCAGTTGGGGCGGGCCGAGCACAGATACGCAGTATTTT
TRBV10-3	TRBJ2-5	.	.	CAISPPDQETQYF	TGTGCCATCAGTCCACCCGATCAAGAGACCCAGTACTTC
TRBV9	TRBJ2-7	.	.	CASIAQGRSEQYF	TGTGCCAGCATTGCCCAGGGACGCTCCGAGCAGTACTTC
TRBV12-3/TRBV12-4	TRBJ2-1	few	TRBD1	CASTPGQVSYNEQFF	TGTGCCAGCACCCCCGGACAGGTCTCCTACAATGAGCAGTTCTTC
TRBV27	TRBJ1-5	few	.	CASSPPGANQPQHF	TGTGCCAGCAGTCCCCCAGGGGCGAATCAGCCCCAGCATTTT
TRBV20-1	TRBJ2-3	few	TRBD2	CSATPSGRTDTQYF	TGCAGTGCCACGCCCAGCGGGAGAACAGATACGCAGTATTTT
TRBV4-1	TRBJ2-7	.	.	CASSQEPYREGGEQYF	TGCGCCAGCAGCCAAGAACCCTACAGGGAAGGAGGTGAGCAGTACTTC
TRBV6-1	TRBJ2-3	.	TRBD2	CASSQERGRSADTQYF	TGTGCCAGCAGTCAGGAGCGGGGGAGGTCCGCAGATACGCAGTATTTT
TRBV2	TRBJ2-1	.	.	CASRENSYNEQFF	TGTGCCAGCAGGGAGAACAGTTACAATGAGCAGTTCTTC
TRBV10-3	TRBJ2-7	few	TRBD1	CAISESGTETYEQYF	TGTGCCATCAGTGAGTCCGGGACAGAGACCTACGAGCAGTACTTC
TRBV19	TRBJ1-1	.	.	CASSIQSVAFF	TGTGCCAGTAGTATCCAATCGGTGGCTTTCTTT